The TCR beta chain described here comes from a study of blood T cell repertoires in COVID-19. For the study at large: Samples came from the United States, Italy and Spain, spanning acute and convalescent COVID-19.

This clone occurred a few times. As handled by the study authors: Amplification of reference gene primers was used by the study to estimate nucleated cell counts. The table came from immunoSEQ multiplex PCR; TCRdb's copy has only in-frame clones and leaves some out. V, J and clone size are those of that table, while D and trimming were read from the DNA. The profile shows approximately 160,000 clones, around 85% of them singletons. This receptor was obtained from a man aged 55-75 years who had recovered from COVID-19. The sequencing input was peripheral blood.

CDR3 loop: CASSSRGGYGYTF. The CDR3 DNA follows: TGTGCCAGCAGCTCACGCGGTGGGTATGGCTACACCTTC. This chain joins TRBV7-3 and TRBJ1-2; D not certain. The V gene lost 4 bases and the J gene lost 5 bases, with 11 bases spanning the gap. Germline V lookup: CDR1 SGHTA, CDR2 FQGTGA. This CDR3 is built from 13 residues.